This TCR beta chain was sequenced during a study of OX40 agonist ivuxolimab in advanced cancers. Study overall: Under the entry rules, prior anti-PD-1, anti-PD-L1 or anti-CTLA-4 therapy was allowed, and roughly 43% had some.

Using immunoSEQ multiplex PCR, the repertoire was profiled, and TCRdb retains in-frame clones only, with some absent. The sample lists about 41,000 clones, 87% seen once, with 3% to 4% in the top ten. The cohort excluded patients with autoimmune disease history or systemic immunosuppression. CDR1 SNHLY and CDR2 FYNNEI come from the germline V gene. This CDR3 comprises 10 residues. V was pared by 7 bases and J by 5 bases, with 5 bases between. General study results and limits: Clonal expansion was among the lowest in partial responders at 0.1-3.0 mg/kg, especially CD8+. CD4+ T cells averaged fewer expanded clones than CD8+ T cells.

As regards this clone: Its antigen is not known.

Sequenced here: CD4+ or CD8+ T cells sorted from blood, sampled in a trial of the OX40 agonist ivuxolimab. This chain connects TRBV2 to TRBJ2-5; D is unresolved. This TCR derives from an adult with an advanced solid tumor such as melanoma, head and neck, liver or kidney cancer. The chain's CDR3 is CASTRETQYF. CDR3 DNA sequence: TGTGCCAGCACCCGGGAGACCCAGTACTTC.